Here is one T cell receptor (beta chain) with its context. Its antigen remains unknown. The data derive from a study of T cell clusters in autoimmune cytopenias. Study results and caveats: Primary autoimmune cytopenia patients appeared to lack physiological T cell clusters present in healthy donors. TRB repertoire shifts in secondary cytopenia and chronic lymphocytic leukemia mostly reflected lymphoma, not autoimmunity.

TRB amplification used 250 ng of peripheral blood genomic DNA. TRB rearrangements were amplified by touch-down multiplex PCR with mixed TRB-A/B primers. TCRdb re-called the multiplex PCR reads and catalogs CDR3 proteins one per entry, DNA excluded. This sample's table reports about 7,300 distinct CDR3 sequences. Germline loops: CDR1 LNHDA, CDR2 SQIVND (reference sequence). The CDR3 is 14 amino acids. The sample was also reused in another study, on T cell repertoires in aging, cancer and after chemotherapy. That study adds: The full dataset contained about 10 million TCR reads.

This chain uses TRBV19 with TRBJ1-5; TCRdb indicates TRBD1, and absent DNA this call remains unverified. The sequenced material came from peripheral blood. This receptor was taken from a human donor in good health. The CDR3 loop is CASSITGSRQPQHF.